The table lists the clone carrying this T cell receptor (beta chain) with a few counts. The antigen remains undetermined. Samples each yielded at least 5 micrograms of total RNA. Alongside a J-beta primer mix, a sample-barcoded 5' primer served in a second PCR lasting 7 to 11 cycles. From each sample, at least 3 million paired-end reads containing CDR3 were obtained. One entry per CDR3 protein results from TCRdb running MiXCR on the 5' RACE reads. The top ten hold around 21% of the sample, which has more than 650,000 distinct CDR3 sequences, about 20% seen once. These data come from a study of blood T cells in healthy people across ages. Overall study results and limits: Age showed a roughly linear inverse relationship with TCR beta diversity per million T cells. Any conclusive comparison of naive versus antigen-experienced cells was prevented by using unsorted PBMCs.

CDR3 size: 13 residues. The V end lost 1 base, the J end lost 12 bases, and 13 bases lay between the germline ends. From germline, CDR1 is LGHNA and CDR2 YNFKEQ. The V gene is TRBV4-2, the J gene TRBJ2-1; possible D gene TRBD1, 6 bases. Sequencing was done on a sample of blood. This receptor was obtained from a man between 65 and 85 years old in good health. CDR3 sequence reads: CASSQGPGTLQFF. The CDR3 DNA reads TGTGCCAGCAGCCAAGGCCCCGGGACACTGCAGTTCTTC.